These T cell receptor beta chains were read from a single sample in a study of blood T cell repertoires in COVID-19. Using immunoSEQ multiplex PCR, the repertoire was profiled, and TCRdb retains in-frame clones only, with some absent. The sample yields over 150,000 clones, 80% to 85% seen once. Sample: peripheral blood. These receptors all come from a woman of 80 years or more with active or convalescent COVID-19. CDR3s include the opening cysteine and the closing phenylalanine or tryptophan. The D gene is left open where the match is weak. Only some rows state a clone size, as once, few, many or a class for expanded clones.

v_gene	d_gene	abundance	j_gene	CDR3aa	CDR3nt
TRBV14	TRBD2	NA	TRBJ2-1	CASSQGLVRLDEQFF	TGTGCCAGCAGCCAGGGACTAGTTAGGTTAGATGAGCAGTTCTTC
TRBV19	TRBD1	few	TRBJ2-1	CASSMISGTGTYNEQFF	TGTGCCAGTAGTATGATTTCCGGGACAGGGACCTACAATGAGCAGTTCTTC
TRBV7-2	TRBD2	once	TRBJ2-2	CASTSSGGNTGELFF	TGTGCCAGCACTTCTAGCGGGGGGAACACCGGGGAGCTGTTTTTT
TRBV7-2	NA	NA	TRBJ1-4	CASSHPGGRNEKLFF	TGTGCCAGCAGCCACCCGGGAGGGCGTAATGAAAAACTGTTTTTT
TRBV29-1	TRBD1	NA	TRBJ2-7	CSVADGTDYEQYF	TGCAGCGTTGCCGACGGGACAGACTACGAGCAGTACTTC
TRBV7-9	NA	NA	TRBJ1-2	CASREQSRGYTF	TGTGCCAGCAGAGAACAGAGTCGGGGCTACACCTTC
TRBV10-3	TRBD1	once	TRBJ1-3	CAISKTGGEWNTIYF	TGTGCCATCAGTAAAACAGGGGGAGAGTGGAACACCATATATTTT
TRBV18	TRBD2	NA	TRBJ2-1	CASSPRTSGGGEQFF	TGTGCCAGCTCACCACGGACTAGCGGGGGCGGTGAGCAGTTCTTC
TRBV5-6	TRBD1	once	TRBJ1-4	CASSPGQGATNEKLFF	TGTGCCAGCAGCCCAGGACAGGGTGCAACTAATGAAAAACTGTTTTTT
TRBV4-3	NA	NA	TRBJ2-7	CASSQRTPPLGSKSYEQYF	TGCGCCAGCAGCCAAAGGACCCCCCCGCTAGGGAGCAAATCCTACGAGCAGTACTTC
TRBV6-2/TRBV6-3	TRBD1	once	TRBJ2-1	CASSSGQGNHNEQFF	TGTGCCAGCAGCTCGGGACAGGGCAACCACAATGAGCAGTTCTTC
TRBV11-2	TRBD2	NA	TRBJ2-2	CASSFFAGGRTGELFF	TGTGCCAGCAGCTTCTTTGCGGGGGGCCGAACCGGGGAGCTGTTTTTT
TRBV28	NA	NA	TRBJ2-2	CASSLVTGELFF	TGTGCCAGCAGTCTAGTCACCGGGGAGCTGTTTTTT
TRBV10-1	NA	few	TRBJ2-7	CASSESAGEQYF	TGCGCCAGCAGTGAGTCTGCGGGTGAGCAGTACTTC
TRBV27	TRBD1	NA	TRBJ1-5	CASSFGQGGNQPQHF	TGTGCCAGCAGCTTCGGACAGGGTGGGAATCAGCCCCAGCATTTT
TRBV20-1	NA	once	TRBJ1-2	CSARGGWGYTF	TGCAGTGCTAGGGGAGGGTGGGGCTACACCTTC
TRBV4-1	NA	NA	TRBJ2-3	CASSQDRWQGGQDTQYF	TGCGCCAGCAGCCAAGATCGTTGGCAGGGGGGTCAAGATACGCAGTATTTT
TRBV19	TRBD1	NA	TRBJ1-5	CASKPGQASNQPQHF	TGTGCCAGTAAACCTGGACAGGCGAGCAATCAGCCCCAGCATTTT
TRBV2	NA	NA	TRBJ1-6	CASTQRGGSNSPLHF	TGTGCCAGCACTCAAAGGGGGGGGAGTAATTCACCCCTCCACTTT
TRBV27	NA	once	TRBJ2-7	CASSPLGGDGQYF	TGTGCCAGCAGTCCCCTCGGGGGAGATGGGCAGTACTTC
TRBV2	NA	many	TRBJ2-3	CASSEALASTDTQYF	TGTGCCAGCAGTGAGGCCCTGGCTAGCACAGATACGCAGTATTTT
TRBV7-7	TRBD1	NA	TRBJ1-2	CASSLPDRGRNYGYTF	TGTGCTAGCAGCTTACCGGACAGGGGGCGAAACTATGGCTACACCTTC
TRBV28	TRBD1	once	TRBJ1-4	CASSLAGQINEKLFF	TGTGCCAGCAGTTTAGCGGGACAGATAAATGAAAAACTGTTTTTT
TRBV19	NA	NA	TRBJ1-2	CASTAGYGYTF	TGTGCCAGTACGGCGGGCTATGGCTACACCTTC
TRBV6-1	NA	NA	TRBJ1-3	CASSEKGIGNTIYF	TGTGCCAGCAGTGAAAAGGGGATCGGAAACACCATATATTTT
TRBV5-1	NA	NA	TRBJ1-1	CASSLGQASEAFF	TGCGCCAGCAGCTTGGGGCAGGCCTCTGAAGCTTTCTTT
TRBV7-9	TRBD1	NA	TRBJ1-1	CASSLAGTGMHTEAFF	TGTGCCAGCAGCTTAGCTGGGACAGGGATGCACACTGAAGCTTTCTTT
TRBV11-3	TRBD1	NA	TRBJ2-1	CASSPTGGLRNEQFF	TGTGCCAGCAGCCCTACAGGGGGCCTTAGGAATGAGCAGTTCTTC
TRBV30	NA	NA	TRBJ2-3	CAWSPGDTQYF	TGTGCCTGGTCCCCGGGAGATACGCAGTATTTT
TRBV6-5	NA	NA	TRBJ1-2	CASRDSTNYGYTF	TGTGCCAGCAGGGACAGCACTAACTATGGCTACACCTTC
TRBV6-5	NA	NA	TRBJ1-2	CASSYSNTKNYGYTF	TGTGCCAGCAGTTACTCGAACACAAAAAACTATGGCTACACCTTC
TRBV5-1	TRBD2	NA	TRBJ2-3	CASSSGLAGGGGPDTQYF	TGCGCCAGCAGCTCAGGACTAGCGGGGGGCGGGGGCCCAGATACGCAGTATTTT
TRBV3-1/TRBV3-2	TRBD1	NA	TRBJ2-5	CASSPGKGTGQETQYF	TGTGCCAGCAGCCCAGGAAAGGGGACAGGGCAAGAGACCCAGTACTTC
TRBV9	TRBD2	NA	TRBJ2-1	CASQGLAGGWNEQFF	TGTGCCAGCCAGGGGCTAGCGGGGGGGTGGAATGAGCAGTTCTTC
TRBV9	TRBD1	NA	TRBJ1-4	CASSPGGQGYEKLFF	TGTGCCAGCAGCCCAGGGGGACAGGGTTATGAAAAACTGTTTTTT
TRBV15	TRBD2	NA	TRBJ2-7	CATSRESGGNYEQYF	TGTGCCACCAGCAGAGAAAGCGGGGGGAACTACGAGCAGTACTTC
TRBV10-1	NA	NA	TRBJ1-2	CASSGGQGPTNYGYTF	TGCGCCAGCAGTGGGGGGCAGGGGCCCACTAACTATGGCTACACCTTC
TRBV5-1	NA	NA	TRBJ2-3	CASSLYSVITDTQYF	TGCGCCAGCAGCTTGTATAGCGTGATCACAGATACGCAGTATTTT
TRBV7-9	TRBD1	few	TRBJ1-5	CASSPQGQGRQPQHF	TGTGCCAGCAGCCCACAGGGACAGGGCCGCCAGCCCCAGCATTTT
TRBV5-6	TRBD1	once	TRBJ2-7	CASSLSPGQGYEQYF	TGTGCCAGCAGCTTATCCCCGGGACAGGGCTACGAGCAGTACTTC
TRBV7-2	NA	NA	TRBJ2-2	CASSPLPSTGELFF	TGTGCCAGCAGCCCACTCCCCTCCACCGGGGAGCTGTTTTTT
TRBV23-1	NA	NA	TRBJ1-2	CASSHGGGSNYGYTF	TGCGCCAGCAGTCACGGGGGGGGCTCCAACTATGGCTACACCTTC
TRBV19	NA	few	TRBJ1-4	CASRTEATNEKLFF	TGTGCCAGTAGGACAGAAGCAACTAATGAAAAACTGTTTTTT
TRBV5-6	NA	NA	TRBJ2-6	CASSQGLLSGANVLTF	TGTGCCAGCAGCCAAGGACTGCTCTCTGGGGCCAACGTCCTGACTTTC
TRBV18	NA	NA	TRBJ2-5	CASSPGVAETQYF	TGTGCCAGCTCACCAGGAGTGGCCGAGACCCAGTACTTC
TRBV14	TRBD1	NA	TRBJ1-1	CASSQVSGTGRAFF	TGTGCCAGCAGCCAAGTTTCCGGGACAGGGCGAGCTTTCTTT
TRBV4-3	TRBD1	NA	TRBJ2-5	CASSQDRTGQETQYF	TGCGCCAGCAGCCAAGACCGGACAGGGCAAGAGACCCAGTACTTC
TRBV6-5	NA	NA	TRBJ1-2	CASSVQEYYGYTF	TGTGCCAGCAGCGTACAGGAATACTATGGCTACACCTTC
TRBV6-2/TRBV6-3	TRBD1	NA	TRBJ1-1	CASSPGTGRTEAFF	TGTGCCAGCAGTCCCGGGACAGGGCGGACTGAAGCTTTCTTT
TRBV6-1	NA	NA	TRBJ1-1	CASSEGTANTEAFF	TGTGCCAGCAGTGAAGGGACAGCGAACACTGAAGCTTTCTTT
TRBV7-8	TRBD2	NA	TRBJ2-3	CASSLVTSGLTDTQYF	TGTGCCAGCAGCTTAGTCACTAGCGGACTAACAGATACGCAGTATTTT
TRBV18	NA	few	TRBJ1-2	CASSPQPPGYTF	TGTGCCAGCTCACCACAGCCTCCGGGCTACACCTTC
TRBV23-1	NA	many	TRBJ2-6	CASSQYYRGFPGANVLTF	TGCGCCAGCAGTCAATATTACCGCGGGTTCCCTGGGGCCAACGTCCTGACTTTC
TRBV4-3	TRBD1	NA	TRBJ1-2	CASSQGIDRDGYTF	TGCGCCAGCAGCCAAGGGATCGACAGGGACGGCTACACCTTC